This T cell receptor beta chain originates from a study of regulatory T cells in long-lasting Graves disease. Study-wide results and limits: It was in persistent disease that TRBV28, TRBJ1-2 and TRBJ2-5 were favored.

This clonotype was counted a few times. Its target is unknown. Noted time point: newly diagnosed GD, antithyroid drugs for less than 3 months. PBMCs were the source of the RNA used for TCR sequencing. Recruitment took place at an endocrinology department in Xi'an, China. Relying on iRepertoire HTBI primers and Arm-PCR of CDR3 regions, the team built TCR beta libraries. As originally analysed: The identification of approximately 62 TRBV and approximately 13 TRBJ segments was made across samples. A single record per CDR3 protein comes from TCRdb applying MiXCR to the multiplex PCR reads. For this entry, the V and J calls and clone size follow TCRdb and not the study's own pipeline. Counted here are roughly 530,000 distinct CDR3 sequences, around 15% occurring once; the ten biggest clones make up roughly 25%. Germline loops: CDR1 MNHNS, CDR2 SASEGT. CDR3 size: 15 residues. J gave up 2 bases and V 7 bases, and 8 bases lay outside the gene matches.

The data also belong to a second study, concerning T cells in Graves' hyperthyroidism and ophthalmopathy. Per that paper: HTBI primers drove first-round RT-PCR of the TCR CDR3.

Specimen: peripheral blood mononuclear cells (PBMCs), collected at new diagnosis, from a patient treated with antithyroid drugs. The TCR originated in a woman aged 35 to 60 with Graves disease. The chain has TRBV6-1 and TRBJ2-3; 8 nucleotides match TRBD2. CDR3 protein: CASKTGGGVTDTQYF. The CDR3 DNA follows: TGTGCCAGCAAAACCGGGGGGGGGGTCACAGATACGCAGTATTTT.